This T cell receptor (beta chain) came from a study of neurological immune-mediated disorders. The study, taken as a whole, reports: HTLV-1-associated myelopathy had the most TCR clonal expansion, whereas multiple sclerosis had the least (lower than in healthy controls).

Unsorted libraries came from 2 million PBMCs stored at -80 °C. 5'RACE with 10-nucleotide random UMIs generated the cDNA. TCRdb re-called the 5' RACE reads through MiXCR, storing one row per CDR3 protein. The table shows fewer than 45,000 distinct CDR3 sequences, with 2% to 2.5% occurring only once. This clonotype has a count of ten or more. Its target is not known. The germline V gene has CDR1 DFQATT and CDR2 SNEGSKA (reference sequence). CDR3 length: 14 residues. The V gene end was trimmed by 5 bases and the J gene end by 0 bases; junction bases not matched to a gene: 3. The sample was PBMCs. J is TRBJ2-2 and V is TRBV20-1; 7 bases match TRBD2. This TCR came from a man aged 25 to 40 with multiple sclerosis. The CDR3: CSALRGANTGELFF. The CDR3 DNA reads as TGCAGTGCTTTACGGGGGGCGAACACCGGGGAGCTGTTTTTT.